This TCR beta chain stems from a study of T cell changes during pregnancy in multiple sclerosis. Germline V gene sequence: CDR1 SNHLY, CDR2 FYNNEI. The V gene lost 2 bases and the J gene lost 3 bases, with 14 bases spanning the gap. This CDR3 has 15 residues. Libraries were prepared by immunoSEQ multiplex PCR; TCRdb keeps only in-frame clonotypes and omits some of them. The repertoire includes over 80,000 clones, roughly 93% of them detected once, and around 1.4% sits in the top ten. The V and J genes are TRBV2 and TRBJ2-7; D is possibly TRBD1 (7 bases). This sequence originates from a female donor in good health, enrolled as a control in a pregnancy study. The sequences come from peripheral blood, collected in the third trimester of pregnancy. The CDR3, as DNA: TGTGCCAGCAGTGAACAGACAGGGAGGATCTACGAGCAGTACTTC. Translated, it gives CASSEQTGRIYEQYF.